Below are 21 T cell receptor beta chains sequenced from a single sample in a study of radiotherapy plus CTLA-4 blockade in lung cancer. The repertoire was sequenced with immunoSEQ multiplex PCR; TCRdb's copy has only in-frame clones and lacks some. Among roughly 66,000 clones, approximately 83% were seen once, and the ten largest hold approximately 4.1%. The specimen comprised peripheral blood, sampled from a patient treated with radiotherapy plus ipilimumab. The receptors shown here come from a human donor with non-small cell lung cancer who had a partial response to radiotherapy plus ipilimumab.

This chain joins TRBV5-5 and TRBJ2-2, with TRBD2 as a possible D gene (6 bases). The germline gives CDR1 SGHKS, CDR2 YYEKEE (reference sequence). Trimming left V 0 bases short and J 6 bases short, with 18 bases between. This CDR3 spans 17 amino acids. The CDR3 here is CASSLGAGVGGAGELFF. The CDR3 DNA reads as TGTGCCAGCAGCTTGGGTGCCGGCGTCGGAGGGGCCGGGGAGCTGTTTTTT.

The chain employs TRBV6-6 and TRBJ2-5; 8 positions agree with TRBD1. The CDR3 runs 16 residues. The junction had 9 bases not matched to a gene; V was cut back by 2 bases and J by 4 bases. Germline-derived CDR1 and CDR2 are MNHNY and SVGAGI (reference sequence). CDR3 DNA sequence: TGTGCCAGCAGTTACGACGGACAGGGAGAAAGAGAGACCCAGTACTTC. It yields the protein CASSYDGQGERETQYF.

This chain links TRBV15 with TRBJ1-1; TRBD1 is a possible D gene (5 bases). This CDR3 spans 13 amino acids. V was shortened by 5 bases and J by 0 bases, with 7 bases between the two germline ends. CDR1 and CDR2 from the germline V gene are LNHNV and YYDKDF (reference sequence). CDR3 sequence: CATSAGMNTEAFF. As DNA, the CDR3 is TGTGCCACCAGCGCAGGGATGAACACTGAAGCTTTCTTT.

The genes are TRBV11-3 and TRBJ2-1, with 11 bases identical to TRBD2. The germline CDR1 and CDR2 sequences are SGHNT and YENEEA. The V segment lost 5 bases and the J segment 2 bases; nucleotides outside the gene matches: 2. The CDR3 has 15 residues. CDR3 protein: CASSAGLAAYNEQFF. CDR3 sequence (DNA): TGTGCCAGCAGCGCGGGACTAGCGGCCTACAATGAGCAGTTCTTC.

The chain joins TRBV28 to TRBJ2-1, with 9 bases aligning to TRBD2. The V gene's germline CDR1 is MDHEN and CDR2 SYDVKM. CDR3 size: 15 residues. V was clipped by 6 bases and J by 3 bases; unmatched bases: 6. The CDR3 DNA reads TGTGCCAGCAGCCCTCCTAGCGGGAACTACAATGAGCAGTTCTTC. Amino acids: CASSPPSGNYNEQFF.

V usage is TRBV18 and J usage is TRBJ2-1; possibly TRBD2 for D (5 bases). CDR3 length equals 13 residues. V lost 5 bases, J lost 8 bases, and 13 bases lay in between. Germline CDR1 and CDR2: KGHSH and LQKENI. The CDR3 nucleotides read TGTGCCAGCTCAGAGGACTCCTGGGATGAGCAGTTCTTC. Protein sequence: CASSEDSWDEQFF.

This rearrangement joins TRBV7-2 to TRBJ2-2; D is ambiguous. V was pared by 4 bases and J by 8 bases, with 14 bases between. The CDR3 runs 14 residues. Per germline, CDR1 SGHTA and CDR2 FQGNSA. The CDR3 is CASSSSLLMGELFF. As DNA, the CDR3 is TGTGCCAGCAGCTCATCCTTGCTAATGGGGGAGCTGTTTTTT.

The chain recombines TRBV2 with TRBJ2-1; 8 nucleotides agree with TRBD2. The CDR3 spans 14 residues. Germline values: CDR1 SNHLY, CDR2 FYNNEI. V gave up 2 bases and J gave up 8 bases; unmatched junction bases: 5. The CDR3, as DNA: TGTGCCAGCAGTGAAACTAGCGGACGGGATGAGCAGTTCTTC. Translation: CASSETSGRDEQFF.

J is TRBJ2-7 and V is TRBV7-6; D uncertain. The V end lost 1 base, the J end lost 0 bases, and 7 bases lay between the germline ends. Germline CDR1 SGHVS, CDR2 FNYEAQ. CDR3 length: 14 residues. This CDR3 reads CASSLVVSSYEQYF. The CDR3 DNA is TGTGCCAGCAGCTTAGTTGTCAGCTCCTACGAGCAGTACTTC.

The CDR3 bases are TGTGCCAGCAGCCCACAGAATACCCTCCCCGAGCAGTACTTC. Its protein product is CASSPQNTLPEQYF. The rearrangement uses TRBV9 and TRBJ2-7; D gene uncertain. From germline, CDR1 is SGDLS and CDR2 YYNGEE. Trimming cost V 4 bases and J 6 bases, with 17 bases left between them. The CDR3 spans 14 residues.

The gene calls are TRBV2 and TRBJ2-7; D unresolved. The CDR3 runs to 13 residues. The V end was cut by 5 bases, the J end by 2 bases, with 10 bases between. Looked up from germline, CDR1 is SNHLY and CDR2 is FYNNEI. The CDR3 DNA follows: TGTGCCAGCAGTTTTCCTGTTACCTACGAGCAGTACTTC. Its protein product is CASSFPVTYEQYF.

The chain uses TRBV2 and TRBJ2-2; D uncertain. Trimming shortened V by 4 bases and J by 4 bases, and 10 bases separated the two germline ends. In germline, CDR1 is SNHLY, CDR2 FYNNEI. The CDR3 spans 14 residues. Written as DNA, the CDR3 is TGTGCCAGCAGTGTACAGACGACCACCGGGGAGCTGTTTTTT. Amino acids: CASSVQTTTGELFF.

This chain joins TRBV5-1 and TRBJ2-4; TRBD2 matches at 7 bases. The germline V gene has CDR1 SGHRS and CDR2 YFSETQ. This CDR3 comprises 15 residues. After removal of 0 bases from V and 0 bases from J, the junction contained 0 bases not matched to a gene. CDR3 in DNA: TGCGCCAGCAGCTTGGGGGGGGGAGCCAAAAACATTCAGTACTTC. It specifies CASSLGGGAKNIQYF.

This rearrangement joins TRBV7-9 to TRBJ1-4; 7 bases fit TRBD1. CDR3 length: 15 residues. The junction had 8 bases not matched to a gene; V was cut back by 2 bases and J by 8 bases. Germline-derived CDR1 and CDR2 are SEHNR and FQNEAQ (reference sequence). The DNA of the CDR3 is TGTGCCAGCAGCTTACGACAGGGCGACGACGAAAAACTGTTTTTT. Encoded protein: CASSLRQGDDEKLFF.

V usage is TRBV19 and J usage is TRBJ2-7; 9 bases match TRBD2. V lost 4 bases, J lost 3 bases, and 4 bases stayed unmatched. The CDR3 runs 14 residues. Germline CDR1 and CDR2: LNHDA and SQIVND (reference sequence). The CDR3 region has the DNA TGTGCCAGTAGTAAGCTAGCGGGATTCTACGAGCAGTACTTC. Protein: CASSKLAGFYEQYF. Drawing the rest from reference TRBV19 and TRBJ2-7, the complete variable domain is DGGITQSPKYLFRKEGQNVTLSCEQNLNHDAMYWYRQDPGQGLRLIYYSQIVNDFQKGDIAEGYSVSREKKESFPLTVTSAQKNPTAFYLCASSKLAGFYEQYFGPGTRLTVT.

The gene calls are TRBV9 and TRBJ1-2, with 9 bases fitting TRBD1. V was pared by 4 bases and J by 0 bases, with 10 bases of the junction left unmatched. Germline loops: CDR1 SGDLS, CDR2 YYNGEE. The length of the CDR3 is 17 residues. The CDR3 loop is CASSSDGQGPSNYGYTF. In nucleotides, the CDR3 is TGTGCCAGCAGCTCAGACGGACAGGGGCCCTCTAACTATGGCTACACCTTC.

V is TRBV5-1 and J is TRBJ1-6; D remains unclear. The CDR3 sequence is 15 residues long. The germline CDR1 and CDR2 sequences are SGHRS and YFSETQ. V lost 1 base to trimming and J lost 0 bases, with 5 bases between them. CDR3 amino acids: CASSLLPSYNSPLHF. CDR3 nucleotide sequence: TGCGCCAGCAGCTTGCTTCCCTCCTATAATTCACCCCTCCACTTT.

The chain employs TRBV9 and TRBJ2-1, with TRBD2 matching 11 bases. J was trimmed by 7 bases and V by 0 bases; bases with no gene match: 12. The CDR3 consists of 18 residues. CDR1 and CDR2 from the germline V gene are SGDLS and YYNGEE. DNA for the CDR3: TGTGCCAGCAGCGTAGCTCCGGCTAGCGGGAGGCTGGGGAATGAGCAGTTCTTC. Translated, it gives CASSVAPASGRLGNEQFF.

The chain is built from TRBV5-1 and TRBJ2-5; D perhaps matches TRBD2 (7 bases). Germline loops: CDR1 SGHRS, CDR2 YFSETQ. The CDR3 is 16 amino acids. V was pared by 0 bases and J by 1 base, with 13 bases between. The CDR3 nucleotides are TGCGCCAGCAGCTTGGGGGCGGGGGCGGCCCAAGAGACCCAGTACTTC. Residues: CASSLGAGAAQETQYF.

The rearrangement links TRBV15 to TRBJ1-4; no clear D. Germline values: CDR1 LNHNV, CDR2 YYDKDF (reference sequence). The CDR3 spans 15 residues. The V end was cut by 5 bases, the J end by 0 bases, with 10 bases between. CDR3 nucleotides: TGTGCCACCAGCGGCCGACTTGCAACTAATGAAAAACTGTTTTTT. Translating it yields CATSGRLATNEKLFF.

CDR3 residues: CASSADDREENIQYF. CDR3 nucleotide sequence: TGTGCCAGCAGCGCAGATGACAGGGAGGAAAACATTCAGTACTTC. The rearrangement uses TRBV13 and TRBJ2-4, with a possible D match to TRBD1 (7 bases). The CDR3 sequence is 15 residues long. From germline, CDR1 is PRHDT and CDR2 FYEKMQ (reference sequence). Trimming removed 5 bases at V and 5 bases at J, with 16 bases between.